This T cell receptor (beta chain) derives from a study of shared clonotypes between healthy human individuals. Data came from immunoSEQ multiplex PCR; TCRdb stores just in-frame clones and leaves some out. The sample carries around 2,000,000 clones, just under 95% recorded once. The naive CD8 subset, CD45RO-negative cells positively selected for CCR7, excluded terminally differentiated effector memory CD45RA+ cells. The V gene's germline CDR1 is LGHNA and CDR2 YSLEER. V was clipped by 0 bases and J by 4 bases, with 9 bases between them. CDR3 length equals 14 residues. What was sequenced was naive CD8+ T cells sorted from blood. The chain recombines TRBV4-3 with TRBJ1-2; D is unclear. The clonotype comes from a man between 18 and 35 years old in good health. CDR3 region: CASSQDWGSYGYTF. The DNA of the CDR3 is TGCGCCAGCAGCCAAGATTGGGGTTCCTATGGCTACACCTTC.